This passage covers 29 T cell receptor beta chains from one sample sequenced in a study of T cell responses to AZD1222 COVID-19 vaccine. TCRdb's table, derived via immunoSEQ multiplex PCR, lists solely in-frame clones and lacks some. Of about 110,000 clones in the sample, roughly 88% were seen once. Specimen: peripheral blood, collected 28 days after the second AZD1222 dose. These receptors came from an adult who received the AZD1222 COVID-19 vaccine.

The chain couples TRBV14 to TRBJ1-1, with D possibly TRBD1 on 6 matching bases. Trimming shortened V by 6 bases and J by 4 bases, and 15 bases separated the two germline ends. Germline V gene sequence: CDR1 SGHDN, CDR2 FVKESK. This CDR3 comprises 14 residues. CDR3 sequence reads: CASRHFQGSTEAFF. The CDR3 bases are TGTGCCAGCAGACACTTCCAGGGGTCCACTGAAGCTTTCTTT.

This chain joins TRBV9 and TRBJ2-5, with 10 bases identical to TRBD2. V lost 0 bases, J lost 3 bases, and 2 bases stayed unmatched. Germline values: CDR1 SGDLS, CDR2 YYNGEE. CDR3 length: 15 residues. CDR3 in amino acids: CASSVVSGGKETQYF. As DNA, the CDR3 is TGTGCCAGCAGCGTAGTTAGCGGGGGGAAAGAGACCCAGTACTTC.

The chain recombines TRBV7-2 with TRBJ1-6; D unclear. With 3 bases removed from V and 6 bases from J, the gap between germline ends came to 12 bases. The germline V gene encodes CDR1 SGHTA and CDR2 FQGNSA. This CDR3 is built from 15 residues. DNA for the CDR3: TGTGCCAGCAGCTTCAGCCAGATCCTTAATTCACCCCTCCACTTT. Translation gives CASSFSQILNSPLHF.

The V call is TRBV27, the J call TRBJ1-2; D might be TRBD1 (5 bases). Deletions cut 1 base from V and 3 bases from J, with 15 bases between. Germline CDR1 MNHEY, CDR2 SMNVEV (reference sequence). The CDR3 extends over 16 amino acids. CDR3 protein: CASSLFGASGDYGYTF. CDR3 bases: TGTGCCAGCAGTTTATTCGGGGCCTCGGGGGACTATGGCTACACCTTC.

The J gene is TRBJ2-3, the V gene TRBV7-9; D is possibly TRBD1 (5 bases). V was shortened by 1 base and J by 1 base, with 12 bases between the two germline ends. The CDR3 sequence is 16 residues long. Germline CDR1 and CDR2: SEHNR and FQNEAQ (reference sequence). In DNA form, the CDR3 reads TGTGCCAGCAGCTTAGGGTCAGGGCAGGGCACAGATACGCAGTATTTT. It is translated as CASSLGSGQGTDTQYF.

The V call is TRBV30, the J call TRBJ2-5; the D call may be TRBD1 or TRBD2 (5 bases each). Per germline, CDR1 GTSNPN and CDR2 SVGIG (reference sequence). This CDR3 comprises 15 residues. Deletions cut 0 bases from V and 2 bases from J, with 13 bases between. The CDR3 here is CAWSVLGTPQETQYF. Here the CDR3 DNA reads TGTGCCTGGAGTGTACTAGGGACGCCACAAGAGACCCAGTACTTC.

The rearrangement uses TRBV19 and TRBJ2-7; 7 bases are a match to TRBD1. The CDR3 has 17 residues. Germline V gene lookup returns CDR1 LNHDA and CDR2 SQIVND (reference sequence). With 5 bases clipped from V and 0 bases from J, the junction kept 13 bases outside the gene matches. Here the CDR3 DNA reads TGTGCCAGTAGTTCAATAGGGACAGTAACCTTCTCCTACGAGCAGTACTTC. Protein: CASSSIGTVTFSYEQYF.

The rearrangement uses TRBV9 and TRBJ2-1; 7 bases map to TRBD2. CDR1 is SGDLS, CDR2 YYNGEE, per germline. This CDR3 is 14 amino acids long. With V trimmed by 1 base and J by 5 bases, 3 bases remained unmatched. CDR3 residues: CASSVSGANNEQFF. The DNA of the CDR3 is TGTGCCAGCAGCGTAAGCGGGGCGAACAATGAGCAGTTCTTC.

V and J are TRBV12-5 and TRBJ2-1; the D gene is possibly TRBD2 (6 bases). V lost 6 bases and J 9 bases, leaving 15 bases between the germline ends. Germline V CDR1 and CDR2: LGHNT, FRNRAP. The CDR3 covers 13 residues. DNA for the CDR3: TGTGCTAGTGGACCGCTCAGTAGCGGTGAGCAGTTCTTC. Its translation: CASGPLSSGEQFF. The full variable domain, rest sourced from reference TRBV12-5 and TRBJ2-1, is DARVTQTPRHKVTEMGQEVTMRCQPILGHNTVFWYRQTMMQGLELLAYFRNRAPLDDSGMPKDRFSAEMPDATLATLKIQPSEPRDSAVYFCASGPLSSGEQFFGPGTRLTVL.

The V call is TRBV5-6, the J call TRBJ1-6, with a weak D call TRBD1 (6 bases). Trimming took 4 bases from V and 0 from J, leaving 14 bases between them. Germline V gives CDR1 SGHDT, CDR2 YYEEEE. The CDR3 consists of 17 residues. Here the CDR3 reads CASSPGAEYSYNSPLHF. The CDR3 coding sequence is TGTGCCAGCAGCCCGGGGGCAGAGTACTCCTATAATTCACCCCTCCACTTT.

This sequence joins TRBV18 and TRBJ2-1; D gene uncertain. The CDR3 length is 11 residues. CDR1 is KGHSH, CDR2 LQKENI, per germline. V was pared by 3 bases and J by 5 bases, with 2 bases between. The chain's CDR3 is CASSPNNEQFF. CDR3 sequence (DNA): TGTGCCAGCTCACCGAACAATGAGCAGTTCTTC.

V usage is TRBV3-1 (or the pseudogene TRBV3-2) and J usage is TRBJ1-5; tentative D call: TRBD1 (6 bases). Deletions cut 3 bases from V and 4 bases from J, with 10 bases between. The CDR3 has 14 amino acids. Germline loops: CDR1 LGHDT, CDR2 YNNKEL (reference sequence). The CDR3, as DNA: TGTGCCAGCAGCCAGGGGGCTGGGAATCAGCCCCAGCATTTT. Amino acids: CASSQGAGNQPQHF.

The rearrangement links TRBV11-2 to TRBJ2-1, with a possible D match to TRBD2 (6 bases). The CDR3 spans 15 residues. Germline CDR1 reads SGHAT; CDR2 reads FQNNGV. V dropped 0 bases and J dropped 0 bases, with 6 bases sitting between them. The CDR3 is CASSLDGSSYNEQFF. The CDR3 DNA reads TGTGCCAGCAGCTTAGACGGGAGCTCCTACAATGAGCAGTTCTTC.

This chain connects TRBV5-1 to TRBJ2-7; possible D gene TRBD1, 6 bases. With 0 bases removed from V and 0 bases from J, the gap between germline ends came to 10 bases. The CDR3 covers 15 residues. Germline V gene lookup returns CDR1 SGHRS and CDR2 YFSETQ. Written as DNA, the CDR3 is TGCGCCAGCAGCTTGGTCCAGGACAGCTCCTACGAGCAGTACTTC. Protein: CASSLVQDSSYEQYF.

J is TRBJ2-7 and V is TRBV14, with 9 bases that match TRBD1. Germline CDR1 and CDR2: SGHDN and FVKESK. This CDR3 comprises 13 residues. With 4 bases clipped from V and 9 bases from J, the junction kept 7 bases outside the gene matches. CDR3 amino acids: CASSRDRVRGQYF. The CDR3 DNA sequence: TGTGCCAGCAGCCGGGACAGGGTGCGGGGGCAGTACTTC.

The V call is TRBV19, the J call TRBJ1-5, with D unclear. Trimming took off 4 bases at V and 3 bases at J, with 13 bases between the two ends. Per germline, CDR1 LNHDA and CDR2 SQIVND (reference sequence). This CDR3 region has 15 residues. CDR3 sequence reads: CASSTVAGSNQPQHF. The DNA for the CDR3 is TGTGCCAGTAGTACGGTCGCAGGTTCCAATCAGCCCCAGCATTTT.

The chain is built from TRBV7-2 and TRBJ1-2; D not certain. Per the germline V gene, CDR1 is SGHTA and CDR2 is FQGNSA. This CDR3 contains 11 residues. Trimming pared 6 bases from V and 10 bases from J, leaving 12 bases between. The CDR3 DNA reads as TGTGCCAGCAGTTCTGCGGTAGACTACACCTTC. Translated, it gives CASSSAVDYTF.

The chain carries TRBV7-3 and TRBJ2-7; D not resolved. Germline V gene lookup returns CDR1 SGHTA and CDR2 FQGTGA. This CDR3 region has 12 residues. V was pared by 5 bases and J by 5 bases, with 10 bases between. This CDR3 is CASSPPTDEQYF. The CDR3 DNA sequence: TGTGCCAGCAGCCCTCCGACGGACGAGCAGTACTTC.

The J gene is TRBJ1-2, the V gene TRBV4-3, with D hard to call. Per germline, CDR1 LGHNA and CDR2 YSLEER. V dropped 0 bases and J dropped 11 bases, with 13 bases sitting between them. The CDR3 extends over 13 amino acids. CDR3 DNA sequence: TGCGCCAGCAGCCAAGATCTAAGCTTGTCTTACACCTTC. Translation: CASSQDLSLSYTF.

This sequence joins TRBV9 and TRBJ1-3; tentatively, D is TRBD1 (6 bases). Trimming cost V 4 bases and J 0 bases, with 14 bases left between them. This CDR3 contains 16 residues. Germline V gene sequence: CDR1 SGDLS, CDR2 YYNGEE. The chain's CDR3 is CASSPGGFVSGNTIYF. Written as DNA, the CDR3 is TGTGCCAGCAGCCCTGGGGGCTTCGTCTCTGGAAACACCATATATTTT.

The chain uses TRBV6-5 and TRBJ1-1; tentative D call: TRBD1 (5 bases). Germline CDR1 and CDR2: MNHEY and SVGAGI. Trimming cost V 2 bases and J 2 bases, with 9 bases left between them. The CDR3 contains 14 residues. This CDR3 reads CASSYQGGNTEAFF. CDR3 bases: TGTGCCAGCAGTTACCAGGGAGGAAACACTGAAGCTTTCTTT.

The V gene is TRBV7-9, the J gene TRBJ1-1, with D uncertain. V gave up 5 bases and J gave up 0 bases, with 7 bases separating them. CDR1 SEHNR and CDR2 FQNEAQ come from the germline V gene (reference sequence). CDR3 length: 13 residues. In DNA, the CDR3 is TGTGCCAGCAGCCTCTTCTTGAACACTGAAGCTTTCTTT. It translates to CASSLFLNTEAFF.

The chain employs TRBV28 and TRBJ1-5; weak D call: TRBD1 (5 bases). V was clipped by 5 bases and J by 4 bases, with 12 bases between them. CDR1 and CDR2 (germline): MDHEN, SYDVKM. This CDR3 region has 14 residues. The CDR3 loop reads CASSLGTGNQPQHF. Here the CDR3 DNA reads TGTGCCAGCAGTCTCGGGACGGGGAATCAGCCCCAGCATTTT.

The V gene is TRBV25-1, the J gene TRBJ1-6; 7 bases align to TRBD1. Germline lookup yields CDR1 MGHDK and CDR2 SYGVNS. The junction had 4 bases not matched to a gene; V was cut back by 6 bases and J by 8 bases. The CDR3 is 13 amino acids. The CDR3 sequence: CASSRDRDSPLHF. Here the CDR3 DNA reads TGTGCCAGCAGCCGCGACAGGGATTCACCCCTCCACTTT. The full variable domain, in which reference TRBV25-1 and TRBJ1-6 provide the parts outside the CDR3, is EADIYQTPRYLVIGTGKKITLECSQTMGHDKMYWYQQDPGMELHLIHYSYGVNSTEKGDLSSESTVSRIRTEHFPLTLESARPSHTSQYLCASSRDRDSPLHFGNGTRLTVT.

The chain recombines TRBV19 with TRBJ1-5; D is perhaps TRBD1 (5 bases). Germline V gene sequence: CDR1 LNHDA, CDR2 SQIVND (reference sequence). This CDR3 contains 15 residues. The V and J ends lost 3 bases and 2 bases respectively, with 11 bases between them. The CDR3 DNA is TGTGCCAGTAGTATGGGGCGCAGTCGCAATCAGCCCCAGCATTTT. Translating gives CASSMGRSRNQPQHF.

This CDR3 reads CASSQAPGQGQYEQYF. CDR3 nucleotide sequence: TGCGCCAGCAGCCAGGCGCCGGGACAGGGACAATACGAGCAGTACTTC. The chain is built from TRBV4-1 and TRBJ2-7, with 9 bases fitting TRBD1. V was clipped by 3 bases and J by 4 bases; unmatched bases: 10. The CDR3 is made up of 16 amino acids. From germline, CDR1 is MGHRA and CDR2 YSYEKL.

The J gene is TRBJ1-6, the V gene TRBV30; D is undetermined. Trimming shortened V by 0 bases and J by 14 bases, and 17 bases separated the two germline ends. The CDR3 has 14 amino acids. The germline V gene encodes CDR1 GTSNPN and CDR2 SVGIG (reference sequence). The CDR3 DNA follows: TGTGCCTGGAGTGTAGTGGACTTAGCTTCGGCCCTCCACTTT. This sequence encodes CAWSVVDLASALHF.

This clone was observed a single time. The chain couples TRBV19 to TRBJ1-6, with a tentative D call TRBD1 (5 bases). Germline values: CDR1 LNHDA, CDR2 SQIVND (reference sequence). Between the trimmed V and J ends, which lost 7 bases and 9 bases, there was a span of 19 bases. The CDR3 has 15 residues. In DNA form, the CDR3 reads TGTGCCAGTAACCCGGGACCTCTCCCGGGTTCACCCCTCCACTTT. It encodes CASNPGPLPGSPLHF. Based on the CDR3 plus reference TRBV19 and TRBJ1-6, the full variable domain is DGGITQSPKYLFRKEGQNVTLSCEQNLNHDAMYWYRQDPGQGLRLIYYSQIVNDFQKGDIAEGYSVSREKKESFPLTVTSAQKNPTAFYLCASNPGPLPGSPLHFGNGTRLTVT.

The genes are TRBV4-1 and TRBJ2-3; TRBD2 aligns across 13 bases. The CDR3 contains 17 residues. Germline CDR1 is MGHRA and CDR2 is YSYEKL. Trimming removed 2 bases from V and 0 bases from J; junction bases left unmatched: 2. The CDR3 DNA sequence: TGCGCCAGCAGCCAACCGGGACTAGCGGGGAGCACAGATACGCAGTATTTT. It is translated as CASSQPGLAGSTDTQYF.